This TCR beta chain was sequenced during a study of CD8 T cells in Susac syndrome. Random hexamers were used to reverse transcribe an amount of roughly 0.5 to 1 ug RNA. TCRdb reanalysed the immunoSEQ multiplex PCR reads using MiXCR and keeps one entry per CDR3 protein. The sample holds 100,000 to 150,000 distinct CDR3 sequences, 93% seen once. V lost 0 bases to trimming and J lost 4 bases, with 7 bases between them. This CDR3 contains 13 residues. Germline V gene sequence: CDR1 SGDLS, CDR2 YYNGEE. The TCR was taken from a human donor with multiple sclerosis. The chain has TRBV9 and TRBJ1-2; D not certain. Sequencing input: CD8+ T cells from PBMCs. The CDR3 protein is CASSVGGGYGYTF. The CDR3, as DNA: TGTGCCAGCAGCGTAGGTGGAGGCTATGGCTACACCTTC.